This T cell receptor (beta chain) was retrieved from a study of shared clonotypes between healthy human individuals. V was trimmed by 4 bases and J by 2 bases, leaving 21 bases between them. Germline values: CDR1 SGDLS, CDR2 YYNGEE. The CDR3 covers 17 residues. Each subset's genomic DNA was shared equally among a number of immunoSEQ plates. The assay was immunoSEQ multiplex PCR, and TCRdb's table has in-frame clones only and misses some. The repertoire holds fewer than 2.5 million clones, with roughly 93% as singletons. Adult donors, all healthy and HIV-negative, had no recent acute infections or vaccinations. In this sample, this clone turned up once.

This TCR was recovered from a man aged 18 to 30 in good health. Some clones in this sample may be carry-over from other donors' samples. V gene TRBV9 combines with J gene TRBJ2-5; possible D gene TRBD1, 6 bases. Sequencing input: naive CD4+ T cells from PBMCs. Subset in this sample: CD45RA+ positively selected. The CDR3 DNA follows: TGTGCCAGCAGCCCAAACCGTCGCCTCGGACAGCAAGAGACCCAGTACTTC. It is translated as CASSPNRRLGQQETQYF.